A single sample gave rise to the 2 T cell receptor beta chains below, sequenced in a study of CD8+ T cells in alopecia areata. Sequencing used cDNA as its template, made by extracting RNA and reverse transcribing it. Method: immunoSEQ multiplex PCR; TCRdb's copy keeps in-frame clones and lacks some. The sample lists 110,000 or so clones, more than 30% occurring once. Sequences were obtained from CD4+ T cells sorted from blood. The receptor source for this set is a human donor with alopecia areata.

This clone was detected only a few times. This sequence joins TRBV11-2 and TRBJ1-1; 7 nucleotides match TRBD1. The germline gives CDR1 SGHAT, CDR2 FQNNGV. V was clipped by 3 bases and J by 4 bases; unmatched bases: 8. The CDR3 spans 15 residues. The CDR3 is CASSFTYRGGTEAFF. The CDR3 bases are TGTGCCAGCAGCTTTACCTACAGGGGAGGCACTGAAGCTTTCTTT.

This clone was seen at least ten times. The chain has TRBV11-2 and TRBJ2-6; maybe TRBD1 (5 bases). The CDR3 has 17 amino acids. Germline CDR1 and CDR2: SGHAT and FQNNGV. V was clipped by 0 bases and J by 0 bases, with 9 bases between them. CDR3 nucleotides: TGTGCCAGCAGCTTAGACAGGGCTTTCTCTGGGGCCAACGTCCTGACTTTC. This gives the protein CASSLDRAFSGANVLTF.